This is a list of T cell receptor beta chains from one sample in a study of blood T cell repertoires in COVID-19. Repertoires were generated with immunoSEQ multiplex PCR, while TCRdb's copy carries only in-frame clones and drops some. Of 120,000 to 150,000 clones in the sample, about 85% are singletons; the top ten hold approximately 40%. Sequenced sample: peripheral blood. The receptors come from a human donor in a cohort sampled during active COVID-19. The conserved cysteine and the conserved F or W are not part of the CDR3 here. Fields, in order: V gene, J gene, CDR3 protein.

V gene: TRBV27; J gene: TRBJ2-6; CDR3 protein: ASSFGTGGAGANVLT
V gene: TRBV28; J gene: TRBJ2-2; CDR3 protein: ASSPSGQGWVTGELF
V gene: TRBV27; J gene: TRBJ1-3; CDR3 protein: ASSLGPPGNTIY
V gene: TRBV7-9; J gene: TRBJ1-2; CDR3 protein: ASSPPGGDGYT
V gene: TRBV4-2; J gene: TRBJ2-1; CDR3 protein: ASSHLGTPLSYNEQF
V gene: TRBV9; J gene: TRBJ1-2; CDR3 protein: ASSVDPERGYT
V gene: TRBV6-5; J gene: TRBJ1-2; CDR3 protein: ASTETGRDSHGYT
V gene: TRBV6-6; J gene: TRBJ1-6; CDR3 protein: ASGQGIYNSPLH
V gene: TRBV7-9; J gene: TRBJ1-4; CDR3 protein: ASSLVLREVLTNEKLF
V gene: TRBV9; J gene: TRBJ1-2; CDR3 protein: ASSLEGTSNYGYT
V gene: TRBV30; J gene: TRBJ1-4; CDR3 protein: AWSVGAGGEKLF
V gene: TRBV5-1; J gene: TRBJ2-5; CDR3 protein: ASSAGTSGVQETQY
V gene: TRBV6-5; J gene: TRBJ1-1; CDR3 protein: ASRGGGLNTEAF
V gene: TRBV19; J gene: TRBJ1-5; CDR3 protein: ASSISRGTGQPQH
V gene: TRBV5-5; J gene: TRBJ1-5; CDR3 protein: ASSLKGVGSNQPQH
V gene: TRBV7-8; J gene: TRBJ1-3; CDR3 protein: ASSPAIRSGNTIY
V gene: TRBV5-4; J gene: TRBJ2-3; CDR3 protein: ASSKHNRVDLDTQY
V gene: TRBV28; J gene: TRBJ1-2; CDR3 protein: ASSLSPRGGLGYT
V gene: TRBV10-3; J gene: TRBJ1-5; CDR3 protein: AISEGQGNQPQH
V gene: TRBV6-4; J gene: TRBJ2-2; CDR3 protein: ASSPGTSGVGELF
V gene: TRBV29-1; J gene: TRBJ1-4; CDR3 protein: SARGQTNEKLF
V gene: TRBV14; J gene: TRBJ1-6; CDR3 protein: ASSQVSTLVLH
V gene: TRBV2; J gene: TRBJ1-5; CDR3 protein: ASKSQGAQPQH
V gene: TRBV15; J gene: TRBJ1-4; CDR3 protein: ATRTGQNEKLF
V gene: TRBV14; J gene: TRBJ2-5; CDR3 protein: ASSQRSGGAETQY
V gene: TRBV7-9; J gene: TRBJ2-7; CDR3 protein: ASSSLLMAIDRGVEQY
V gene: TRBV19; J gene: TRBJ2-7; CDR3 protein: ASSNAGGIHEQY
V gene: TRBV12-3/TRBV12-4; J gene: TRBJ2-5; CDR3 protein: ASSPTGVETQY
V gene: TRBV4-2; J gene: TRBJ1-2; CDR3 protein: ASSLRRGQGAYGYT
V gene: TRBV7-2; J gene: TRBJ2-5; CDR3 protein: ASSPRAGPGETQY
V gene: TRBV9; J gene: TRBJ2-7; CDR3 protein: ASSVDSRNYEQY
V gene: TRBV25-1; J gene: TRBJ2-7; CDR3 protein: ASSGIGTASYEQY
V gene: TRBV30; J gene: TRBJ1-6; CDR3 protein: AWSVKGNSAPLH
V gene: TRBV28; J gene: TRBJ1-2; CDR3 protein: ASEPGGSYGYT
V gene: TRBV2; J gene: TRBJ2-6; CDR3 protein: ASSDRRSGANVLT
V gene: TRBV12-3/TRBV12-4; J gene: TRBJ1-1; CDR3 protein: ASSLRPGGEAF
V gene: TRBV24-1; J gene: TRBJ2-5; CDR3 protein: ATSPRQGGQETQY
V gene: TRBV9; J gene: TRBJ1-4; CDR3 protein: ASSPGTTNEKLF
V gene: TRBV14; J gene: TRBJ2-7; CDR3 protein: ASSQRDRVEGQY
V gene: TRBV5-1; J gene: TRBJ2-5; CDR3 protein: ASSPTWTSGEYQETQY
V gene: TRBV6-6; J gene: TRBJ1-6; CDR3 protein: ASSWTGENSPLH
V gene: TRBV5-4; J gene: TRBJ2-3; CDR3 protein: ASSFGTGTSDTQY
V gene: TRBV7-3; J gene: TRBJ1-1; CDR3 protein: ASSLAGYNTEAF
V gene: TRBV5-1; J gene: TRBJ2-2; CDR3 protein: ASSPTSGGPRTGELF
V gene: TRBV19; J gene: TRBJ2-2; CDR3 protein: ASIDHTGELF
V gene: TRBV18; J gene: TRBJ1-1; CDR3 protein: ASSTDRNGEAF
V gene: TRBV9; J gene: TRBJ2-5; CDR3 protein: ASSVGLAGGSYQETQY
V gene: TRBV11-2; J gene: TRBJ2-3; CDR3 protein: ASSDSGGPTDTQY
V gene: TRBV6-5; J gene: TRBJ2-7; CDR3 protein: ASHPGRTYEQY
V gene: TRBV6-5; J gene: TRBJ1-2; CDR3 protein: ASKLGGGRNGYT
V gene: TRBV2; J gene: TRBJ1-2; CDR3 protein: ASSDVDRGLGYT
V gene: TRBV6-2/TRBV6-3; J gene: TRBJ2-7; CDR3 protein: ASSDGHSYEQY
V gene: TRBV5-6; J gene: TRBJ1-6; CDR3 protein: ASSLQQGSSYNSPLH
V gene: TRBV5-1; J gene: TRBJ1-6; CDR3 protein: ASSETLNSPLH
V gene: TRBV7-3; J gene: TRBJ1-6; CDR3 protein: ASRPPGTANSPLH
V gene: TRBV7-8; J gene: TRBJ1-5; CDR3 protein: ASSSTGLSNQPQH